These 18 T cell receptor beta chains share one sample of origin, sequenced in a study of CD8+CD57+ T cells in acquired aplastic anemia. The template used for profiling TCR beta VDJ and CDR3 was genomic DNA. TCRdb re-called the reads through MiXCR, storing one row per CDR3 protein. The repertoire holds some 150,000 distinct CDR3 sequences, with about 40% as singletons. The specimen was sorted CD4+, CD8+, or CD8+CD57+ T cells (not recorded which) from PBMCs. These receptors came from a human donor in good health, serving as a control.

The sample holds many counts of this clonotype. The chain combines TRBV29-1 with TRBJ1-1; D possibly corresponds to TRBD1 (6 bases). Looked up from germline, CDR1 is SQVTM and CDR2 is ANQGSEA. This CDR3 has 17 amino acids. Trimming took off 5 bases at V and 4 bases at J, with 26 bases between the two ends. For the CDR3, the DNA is TGCAGCGTTCTCCTGTTCCCAACTAATCAGGGGTCCACTGAAGCTTTCTTT. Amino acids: CSVLLFPTNQGSTEAFF. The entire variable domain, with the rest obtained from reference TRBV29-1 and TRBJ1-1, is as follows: SAVISQKPSRDICQRGTSLTIQCQVDSQVTMMFWYRQQPGQSLTLIATANQGSEATYESGFVIDKFPISRPNLTFSTLTVSNMSPEDSSIYLCSVLLFPTNQGSTEAFFGQGTRLTVV.

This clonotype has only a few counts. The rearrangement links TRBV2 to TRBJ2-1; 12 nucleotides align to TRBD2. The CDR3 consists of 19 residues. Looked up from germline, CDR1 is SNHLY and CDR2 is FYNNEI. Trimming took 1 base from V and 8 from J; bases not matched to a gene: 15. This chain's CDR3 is CASSEGLAGVWGVRHEQFF. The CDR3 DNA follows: TGTGCCAGCAGTGAAGGACTAGCGGGAGTGTGGGGGGTTAGGCATGAGCAGTTCTTC.

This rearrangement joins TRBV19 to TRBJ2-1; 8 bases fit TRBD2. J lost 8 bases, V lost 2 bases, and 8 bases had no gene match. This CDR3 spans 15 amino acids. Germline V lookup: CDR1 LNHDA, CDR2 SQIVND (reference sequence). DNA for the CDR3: TGTGCCAGTAGTATATCTAGCGGGTGGTTCGATGAGCAGTTCTTC. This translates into CASSISSGWFDEQFF.

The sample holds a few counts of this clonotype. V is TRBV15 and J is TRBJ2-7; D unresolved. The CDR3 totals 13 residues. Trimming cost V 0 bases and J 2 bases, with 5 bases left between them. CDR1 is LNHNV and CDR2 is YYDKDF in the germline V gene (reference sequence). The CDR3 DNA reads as TGTGCCACCAGCAGAGATTTGACCTACGAGCAGTACTTC. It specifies CATSRDLTYEQYF.

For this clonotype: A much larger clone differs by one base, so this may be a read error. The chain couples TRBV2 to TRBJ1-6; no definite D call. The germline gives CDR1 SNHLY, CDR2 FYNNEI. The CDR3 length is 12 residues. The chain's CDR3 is CATSLRNSPLHF. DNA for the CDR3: TGTGCCACCAGTTTACGGAATTCACCCCTCCACTTT. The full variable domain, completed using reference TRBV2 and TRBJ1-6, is EPEVTQTPSHQVTQMGQEVILRCVPISNHLYFYWYRQILGQKVEFLVSFYNNEISEKSEIFDDQFSVERPDGSNFTLKIRSTKLEDSAMYFCATSLRNSPLHFGNGTRLTVT.

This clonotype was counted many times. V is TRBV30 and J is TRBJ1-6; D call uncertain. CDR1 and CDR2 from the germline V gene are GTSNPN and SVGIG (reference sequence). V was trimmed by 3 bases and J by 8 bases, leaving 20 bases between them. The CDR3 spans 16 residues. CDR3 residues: CAWRDGRTIGHSPLHF. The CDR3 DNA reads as TGTGCCTGGAGGGACGGCCGTACAATTGGCCATTCACCCCTCCACTTT.

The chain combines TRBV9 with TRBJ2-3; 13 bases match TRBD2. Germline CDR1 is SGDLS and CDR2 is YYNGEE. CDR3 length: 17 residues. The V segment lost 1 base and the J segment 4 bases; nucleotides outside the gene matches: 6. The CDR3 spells CASSVPELAGGADTQYF. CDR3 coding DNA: TGTGCCAGCAGCGTACCCGAACTAGCGGGAGGGGCAGATACGCAGTATTTT.

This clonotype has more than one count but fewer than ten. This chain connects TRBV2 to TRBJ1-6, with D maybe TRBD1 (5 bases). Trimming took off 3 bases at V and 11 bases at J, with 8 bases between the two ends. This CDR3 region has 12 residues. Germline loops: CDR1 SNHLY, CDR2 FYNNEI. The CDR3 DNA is TGTGCCAGCAGTGAGGGGGGAACACCCCTCCACTTT. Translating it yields CASSEGGTPLHF.

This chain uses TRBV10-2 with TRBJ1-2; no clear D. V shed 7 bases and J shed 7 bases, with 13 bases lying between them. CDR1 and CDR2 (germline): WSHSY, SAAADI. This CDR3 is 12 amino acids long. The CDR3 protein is CASMRGSVGYTF. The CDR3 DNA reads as TGCGCCAGCATGCGAGGGTCAGTTGGCTACACCTTC.

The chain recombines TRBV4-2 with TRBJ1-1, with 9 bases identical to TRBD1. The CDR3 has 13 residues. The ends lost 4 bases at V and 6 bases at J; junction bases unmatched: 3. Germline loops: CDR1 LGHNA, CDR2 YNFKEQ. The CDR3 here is CASSRDRAAEAFF. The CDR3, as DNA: TGTGCCAGCAGCCGGGACAGGGCCGCTGAAGCTTTCTTT.

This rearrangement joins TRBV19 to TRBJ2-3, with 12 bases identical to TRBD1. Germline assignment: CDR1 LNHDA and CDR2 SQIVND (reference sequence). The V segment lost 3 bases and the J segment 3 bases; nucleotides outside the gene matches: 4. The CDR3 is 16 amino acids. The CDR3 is CASSIRDRGRTDTQYF. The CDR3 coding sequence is TGTGCCAGTAGTATTAGGGACAGGGGGCGTACAGATACGCAGTATTTT.

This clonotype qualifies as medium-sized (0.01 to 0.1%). Here the CDR3 reads CAISERDSNSPLHF. CDR3 in DNA: TGTGCCATCAGTGAAAGGGACAGTAATTCACCCCTCCACTTT. The chain combines TRBV10-3 with TRBJ1-6; 7 bases agree with TRBD1. CDR3 length: 14 amino acids. V trimming: 3 bases; J trimming: 6 bases; junction bases outside the gene matches: 2. From germline, CDR1 is ENHRY and CDR2 SYGVKD.

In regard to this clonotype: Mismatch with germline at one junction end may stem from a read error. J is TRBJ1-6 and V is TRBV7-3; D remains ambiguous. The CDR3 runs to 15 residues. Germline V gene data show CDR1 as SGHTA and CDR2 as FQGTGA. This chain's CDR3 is CVSRHRQDYNSPLHF. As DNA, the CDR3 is TGTGTCAGCAGACATAGACAAGACTATAATTCACCCCTCCACTTT.

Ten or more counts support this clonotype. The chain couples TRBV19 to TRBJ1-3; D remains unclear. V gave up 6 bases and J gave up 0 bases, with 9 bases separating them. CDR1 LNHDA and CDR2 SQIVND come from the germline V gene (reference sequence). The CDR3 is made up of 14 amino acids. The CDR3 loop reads CASRVASSGNTIYF. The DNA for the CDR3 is TGTGCCAGTAGAGTAGCGAGCTCTGGAAACACCATATATTTT.

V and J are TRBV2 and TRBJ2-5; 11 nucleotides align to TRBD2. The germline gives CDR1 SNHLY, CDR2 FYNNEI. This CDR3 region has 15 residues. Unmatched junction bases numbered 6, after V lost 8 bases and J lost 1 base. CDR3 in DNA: TGTGCCAGCCGGGTCGGGACTAGCGGCCAAGAGACCCAGTACTTC. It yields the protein CASRVGTSGQETQYF. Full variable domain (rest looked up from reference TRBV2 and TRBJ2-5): EPEVTQTPSHQVTQMGQEVILRCVPISNHLYFYWYRQILGQKVEFLVSFYNNEISEKSEIFDDQFSVERPDGSNFTLKIRSTKLEDSAMYFCASRVGTSGQETQYFGPGTRLLVL.

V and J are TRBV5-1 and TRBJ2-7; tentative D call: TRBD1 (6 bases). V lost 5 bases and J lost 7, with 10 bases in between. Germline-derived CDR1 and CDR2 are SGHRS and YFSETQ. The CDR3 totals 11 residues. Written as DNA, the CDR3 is TGCGCCAGCAGGGGAGACAGGGAGCAGTACTTC. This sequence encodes CASRGDREQYF.

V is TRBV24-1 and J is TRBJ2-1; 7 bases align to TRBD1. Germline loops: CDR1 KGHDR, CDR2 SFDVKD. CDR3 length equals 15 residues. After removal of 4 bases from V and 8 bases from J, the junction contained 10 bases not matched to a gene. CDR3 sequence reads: CATSETGTAGHEQFF. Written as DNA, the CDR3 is TGTGCCACCAGTGAAACAGGGACAGCCGGGCATGAGCAGTTCTTC.

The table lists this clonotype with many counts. In DNA, the CDR3 is TGTGCCAGCACTCGAACGGGCCCGGGGGCTTATGGCTACACCTTC. It encodes CASTRTGPGAYGYTF. The chain recombines TRBV6-1 with TRBJ1-2; a possible D gene is TRBD1 (6 bases). V lost 7 bases and J 5 bases, leaving 20 bases between the germline ends. Per germline, CDR1 MNHNS and CDR2 SASEGT. The CDR3 covers 15 residues.